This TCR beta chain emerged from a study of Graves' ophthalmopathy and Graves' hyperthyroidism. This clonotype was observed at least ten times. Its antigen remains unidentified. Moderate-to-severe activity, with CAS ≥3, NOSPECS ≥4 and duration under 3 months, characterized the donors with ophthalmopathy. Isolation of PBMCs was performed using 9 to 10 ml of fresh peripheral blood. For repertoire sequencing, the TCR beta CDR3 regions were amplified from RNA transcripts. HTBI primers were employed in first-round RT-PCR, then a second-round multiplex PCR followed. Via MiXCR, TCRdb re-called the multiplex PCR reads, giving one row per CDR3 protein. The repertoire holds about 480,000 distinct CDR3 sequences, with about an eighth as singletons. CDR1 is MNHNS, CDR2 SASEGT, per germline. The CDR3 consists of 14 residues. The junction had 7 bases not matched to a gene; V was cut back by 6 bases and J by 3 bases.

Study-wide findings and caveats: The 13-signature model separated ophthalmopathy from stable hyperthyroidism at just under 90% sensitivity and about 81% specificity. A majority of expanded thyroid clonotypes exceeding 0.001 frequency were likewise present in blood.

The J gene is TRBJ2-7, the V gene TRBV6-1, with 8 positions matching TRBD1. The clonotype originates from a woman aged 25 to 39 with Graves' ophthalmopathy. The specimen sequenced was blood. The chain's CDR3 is CASRVDREFYEQYF. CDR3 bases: TGTGCCAGCAGAGTGGACAGGGAATTCTACGAGCAGTACTTC.